The 5 T cell receptor beta chains presented below share a single source sample, sequenced in a study of cytomegalovirus exposure and HLA in healthy donors. Amplification used 60 Vbeta primers and 13 Jbeta primers. The protocol was immunoSEQ multiplex PCR, while the TCRdb copy is restricted to in-frame clones and leaves out a portion. The repertoire holds about 83,000 clones, with around 79% as singletons. Sequencing was carried out using PBMCs. Receptors originate from a man younger than 35 in good health and CMV-seropositive.

The chain employs TRBV7-9 and TRBJ1-2, with TRBD1 as a possible D gene (6 bases). The V end was cut by 5 bases, the J end by 4 bases, with 20 bases between. This CDR3 is built from 16 residues. Per germline, CDR1 SEHNR and CDR2 FQNEAQ (reference sequence). CDR3 DNA: TGTGCCAGCAGCCAGAGGGCGGGGGCGCATGTCTATGGCTACACCTTC. The encoded protein is CASSQRAGAHVYGYTF.

The genes are TRBV5-1 and TRBJ1-1; D remains unclear. The CDR3 spans 14 residues. Per the germline V gene, CDR1 is SGHRS and CDR2 is YFSETQ. V was cut by 4 bases and J by 2 bases, with 12 bases left in between. The CDR3 coding sequence is TGCGCCAGCAGCAGCCGGGTTTCTAACACTGAAGCTTTCTTT. Its protein is CASSSRVSNTEAFF.

The chain recombines TRBV29-1 with TRBJ2-7; 10 nucleotides align to TRBD2. The V gene end was trimmed by 4 bases and the J gene end by 7 bases; junction bases not matched to a gene: 7. This CDR3 contains 13 residues. The germline gives CDR1 SQVTM, CDR2 ANQGSEA. The CDR3 here is CSVAVAGGSEQYF. The CDR3, as DNA: TGCAGCGTTGCCGTAGCGGGAGGTAGTGAGCAGTACTTC.

This chain joins TRBV7-9 and TRBJ1-2; D is ambiguous. CDR3 size: 14 residues. CDR1 and CDR2 (germline): SEHNR, FQNEAQ (reference sequence). Trimming took off 2 bases at V and 4 bases at J, with 11 bases between the two ends. In DNA form, the CDR3 reads TGTGCCAGCAGCTTACCAGGTCCAGCCTATGGCTACACCTTC. This translates into CASSLPGPAYGYTF.

The chain has TRBV29-1 and TRBJ2-7, with 7 nucleotides matching TRBD1. The germline V gene has CDR1 SQVTM and CDR2 ANQGSEA. The CDR3 totals 14 residues. The V segment lost 6 bases and the J segment 6 bases; nucleotides outside the gene matches: 14. This chain's CDR3 is CSVLRDSMTGEQYF. Written as DNA, the CDR3 is TGCAGCGTCCTACGGGACAGCATGACCGGCGAGCAGTACTTC.